Sequencing of this T cell receptor beta chain was carried out in a study of early T cells in non-severe SARS-CoV-2 infection. Across the study: Bulk RNA taken from unsorted whole blood was sequenced, leaving chains unpaired. The study, taken as a whole, reports: The matching step, a VDJdb search, favored anti-spike CD8 responses and missed private and CD4 specificities.

V was clipped by 5 bases and J by 1 base, with 8 bases between them. The CDR3 length is 13 residues. Germline V gene data show CDR1 as KGHSH and CDR2 as LQKENI. This clonotype was counted ten times or more. Its antigen remains unidentified. Unique molecular identifier tags were affixed to discrete cDNA molecules. A single record per CDR3 protein comes from TCRdb applying MiXCR to the 5' RACE reads. The sample consists of about 37,000 distinct CDR3 sequences, about 5.2% of them appearing once. The sequence was collected from an adult who was a healthcare worker with PCR-confirmed SARS-CoV-2 infection or an uninfected control (not recorded which). V gene TRBV18 combines with J gene TRBJ1-1, with D possibly matching TRBD1 (5 bases). Here the sequenced sample was whole blood, taken at baseline. The CDR3 sequence: CASSVTANTEAFF. Written as DNA, the CDR3 is TGTGCCAGCTCAGTGACAGCGAACACTGAAGCTTTCTTT.